These 21 T cell receptor beta chains were all obtained from the same sample, sequenced in a study of human T cells and chemical hapten exposure. TCRdb re-analysed the RACE reads in MiXCR, keeping a single row per CDR3 protein. The repertoire holds about 89,000 distinct CDR3 sequences, with about 11% as singletons. Time point described: patch test 2, 6 weeks after DPC sensitization. The treatment was: therapeutic diphenylcyclopropenone sensitization with weekly scalp DPC. This sample comprised whole blood, obtained in connection with sensitization to the hapten diphenylcyclopropenone (DPC). All receptors derive from a man in his forties with alopecia areata. Some clones in this sample may be carry-over from other donors' samples.

This sequence joins TRBV4-2 and TRBJ2-1, with D possibly TRBD1 on 6 matching bases. Germline V gene lookup returns CDR1 LGHNA and CDR2 YNFKEQ. Between the trimmed V and J ends, which lost 7 bases and 0 bases, there was a span of 13 bases. The CDR3 runs 15 residues. As DNA, the CDR3 is TGTGCCAGCAACCCAGGACAGAGCTCCTACAATGAGCAGTTCTTC. Encoded protein: CASNPGQSSYNEQFF.

In this sample, this clonotype turned up a few times. The gene calls are TRBV9 and TRBJ2-7, with D tentatively TRBD1 (7 bases). Trimming took off 5 bases at V and 0 bases at J, with 12 bases between the two ends. This CDR3 comprises 14 residues. CDR1 is SGDLS and CDR2 is YYNGEE in the germline V gene. CDR3: CASSRGTVSYEQYF. CDR3 nucleotide sequence: TGTGCCAGCAGTCGGGGGACAGTCTCCTACGAGCAGTACTTC.

This clonotype was seen more than once but under ten times. This chain uses TRBV18 with TRBJ1-5; 8 nucleotides line up with TRBD1. Germline V gene lookup returns CDR1 KGHSH and CDR2 LQKENI. The CDR3 length is 16 residues. The V gene end was trimmed by 4 bases and the J gene end by 4 bases; junction bases not matched to a gene: 9. Here the CDR3 reads CASSLGGDRGNQPQHF. The CDR3 nucleotides read TGTGCCAGCTCACTTGGCGGAGACAGGGGTAATCAGCCCCAGCATTTT.

The J gene is TRBJ1-4, the V gene TRBV5-1; the match to TRBD1 covers 7 bases. The CDR3 covers 14 residues. Unmatched junction bases numbered 5, after V lost 4 bases and J lost 5 bases. Germline V gene data show CDR1 as SGHRS and CDR2 as YFSETQ. The CDR3 DNA reads as TGCGCCAGCAGCGATCCGGGACAGAATGAAAAACTGTTTTTT. It encodes CASSDPGQNEKLFF.

Many counts were recorded for this clonotype. This rearrangement joins TRBV29-1 to TRBJ2-3; D is undetermined. V dropped 2 bases and J dropped 0 bases, with 12 bases sitting between them. Looked up from germline, CDR1 is SQVTM and CDR2 is ANQGSEA. The CDR3 spans 15 residues. CDR3 amino acids: CSVEYGAISTDTQYF. In nucleotides, the CDR3 is TGCAGCGTTGAATATGGTGCGATTAGCACAGATACGCAGTATTTT.

The chain links TRBV4-2 to TRBJ1-4; 7 nucleotides align to TRBD1. CDR1 and CDR2 from the germline V gene are LGHNA and YNFKEQ. This CDR3 is built from 14 residues. V shed 3 bases and J 8 bases; nucleotides not matched to a gene: 6. CDR3 residues: CASSQTGLSEKLFF. CDR3 sequence (DNA): TGTGCCAGCAGCCAGACAGGGTTGAGCGAAAAACTGTTTTTT.

The sample holds a few counts of this clonotype. The chain uses TRBV29-1 and TRBJ2-7, with 9 bases that match TRBD1. The germline V gene encodes CDR1 SQVTM and CDR2 ANQGSEA. The CDR3 totals 12 residues. CDR3 residues: CSAGGQGYEQYF. Here the CDR3 DNA reads TGCAGTGCCGGAGGACAGGGGTACGAGCAGTACTTC.

This clonotype was observed a handful of times. This chain links TRBV6-6 with TRBJ2-2; D unresolved. The V gene lost 7 bases and the J gene lost 4 bases, with 7 bases spanning the gap. Looked up from germline, CDR1 is MNHNY and CDR2 is SVGAGI (reference sequence). This CDR3 contains 12 residues. The CDR3 here is CASKPITGELFF. CDR3 bases: TGTGCCAGCAAACCGATCACCGGGGAGCTGTTTTTT.

The chain has TRBV5-1 and TRBJ1-1, with TRBD1 as a possible D gene (5 bases). Germline CDR1 reads SGHRS; CDR2 reads YFSETQ. Trimming cost V 0 bases and J 1 base, with 19 bases left between them. The CDR3 is 18 amino acids. CDR3 in amino acids: CASSLARGTRERNTEAFF. The CDR3 DNA is TGCGCCAGCAGCTTGGCCAGAGGGACTCGGGAACGGAACACTGAAGCTTTCTTT.

The chain links TRBV7-9 to TRBJ1-1, with a tentative D call TRBD1 (6 bases). The germline gives CDR1 SEHNR, CDR2 FQNEAQ (reference sequence). The V gene lost 3 bases and the J gene lost 4 bases, with 12 bases spanning the gap. CDR3 length equals 14 residues. CDR3 amino acids: CASSFSGAGTEAFF. The DNA for the CDR3 is TGTGCCAGCAGCTTCTCAGGGGCAGGCACTGAAGCTTTCTTT.

This clonotype was detected a few times. The rearrangement links TRBV20-1 to TRBJ2-1; 11 bases are a match to TRBD2. Germline assignment: CDR1 DFQATT and CDR2 SNEGSKA (reference sequence). Unmatched junction bases numbered 10, after V lost 5 bases and J lost 10 bases. This CDR3 is 14 amino acids long. CDR3 loop: CSAGPGLAVGEQFF. DNA of the CDR3: TGCAGTGCTGGTCCGGGACTAGCGGTCGGGGAGCAGTTCTTC.

The sample holds a few counts of this clonotype. This chain links TRBV9 with TRBJ2-3; the match to TRBD2 covers 7 bases. Germline trimming cut 1 base from V and 2 bases from J; bases unmatched to any gene: 4. Germline V gene lookup returns CDR1 SGDLS and CDR2 YYNGEE. The CDR3 consists of 15 residues. The CDR3 region is CASSVLTSATDTQYF. Here the CDR3 DNA reads TGTGCCAGCAGCGTATTAACTAGCGCCACAGATACGCAGTATTTT.

This clonotype appeared a few times. V and J are TRBV29-1 and TRBJ1-1; TRBD1 matches at 9 bases. CDR3 length equals 14 residues. Per germline, CDR1 SQVTM and CDR2 ANQGSEA. Trimming cost V 4 bases and J 4 bases; bases outside gene matches: 7. This CDR3 is CSVVGDRAGTEAFF. CDR3 DNA: TGCAGCGTTGTAGGGGACAGGGCGGGCACTGAAGCTTTCTTT.

The chain employs TRBV15 and TRBJ2-7; TRBD1 aligns across 11 bases. Per germline, CDR1 LNHNV and CDR2 YYDKDF (reference sequence). Trimming took 4 bases from V and 3 from J; bases not matched to a gene: 2. The CDR3 has 14 amino acids. CDR3 sequence: CATSKGTGGYEQYF. DNA of the CDR3: TGTGCCACCAGCAAAGGGACAGGGGGCTACGAGCAGTACTTC.

This clonotype has ten or more counts. V gene TRBV10-3 combines with J gene TRBJ2-3; D unresolved. Germline CDR1 reads ENHRY; CDR2 reads SYGVKD. CDR3 length: 14 amino acids. V was shortened by 2 bases and J by 7 bases, with 13 bases between the two germline ends. CDR3 coding DNA: TGTGCCATCAGTGAGCCTAGGAAGGCGTATACGCAGTATTTT. Its protein product is CAISEPRKAYTQYF.

CDR3: CRETTSGHLASTDTQYF. The CDR3 DNA is TGCAGGGAGACGACTAGCGGACATCTTGCTAGCACAGATACGCAGTATTTT. V gene TRBV29-1 combines with J gene TRBJ2-3; 9 positions agree with TRBD2. Germline lookup yields CDR1 SQVTM and CDR2 ANQGSEA. The CDR3 has 17 residues.

The gene calls are TRBV2 and TRBJ2-1; the match to TRBD2 covers 10 bases. In germline, CDR1 is SNHLY, CDR2 FYNNEI. Trimming took 4 bases from V and 11 from J; bases not matched to a gene: 11. The CDR3 is made up of 15 amino acids. The CDR3 DNA sequence: TGTGCCAGCAGTGCTATAGCGGGAGGCGCCGCGCAGCAGTTCTTC. It is translated as CASSAIAGGAAQQFF.

This clonotype was recorded many times. This chain uses TRBV4-1 with TRBJ2-1; 8 bases agree with TRBD2. V lost 0 bases, J lost 5 bases, and 12 bases stayed unmatched. Germline CDR1 and CDR2: MGHRA and YSYEKL. The CDR3 sequence is 18 residues long. CDR3 bases: TGCGCCAGCAGCCAAGAGGGTGGTAGCGGGATTCCAAACAATGAGCAGTTCTTC. The encoded protein is CASSQEGGSGIPNNEQFF.

This clonotype was counted a few times. The J gene is TRBJ2-1, the V gene TRBV14, with TRBD2 matching over 9 bases. Germline CDR1 reads SGHDN; CDR2 reads FVKESK. This CDR3 has 16 amino acids. V dropped 3 bases and J dropped 0; count of bases not matched to a gene: 3. The DNA of the CDR3 is TGTGCCAGCAGCCACCATAGCGGGAGCTCCTACAATGAGCAGTTCTTC. Its translation: CASSHHSGSSYNEQFF.

The CDR3 protein is CASGTAGNQPQHF. The CDR3 region has the DNA TGTGCCAGCGGCACGGCCGGTAATCAGCCCCAGCATTTT. The J gene is TRBJ1-5, the V gene TRBV6-5; D is unclear. V was clipped by 8 bases and J by 4 bases, with 12 bases between them. The CDR3 runs 13 residues. Germline V gene sequence: CDR1 MNHEY, CDR2 SVGAGI.

There are many counts of this clonotype. The genes are TRBV6-2 or TRBV6-3 and TRBJ1-5; D is possibly TRBD1 (5 bases). CDR1 MNHEY and CDR2 SVGEGT come from the germline V gene. The CDR3 totals 14 residues. V dropped 0 bases and J dropped 6 bases, with 9 bases sitting between them. CDR3 DNA: TGTGCCAGCAGTTACTCGGCGGGACCTCAGCCCCAGCATTTT. This codes for CASSYSAGPQPQHF.